Included here is one T cell receptor beta chain sequence, with context. The antigen remains unidentified. Sequencing used immunoSEQ multiplex PCR; TCRdb keeps in-frame clones, though not all of them. The table lists about 96,000 clones, about 90% of them singletons. Deletions cut 4 bases from V and 2 bases from J, with 4 bases between. Germline V gene lookup returns CDR1 SGHAT and CDR2 FQDESV (reference sequence). The CDR3 is 12 amino acids. This sample is drawn from a study of T cell responses to AZD1222 COVID-19 vaccine. Study conclusions and caveats: White British ancestry dominated among donors, who included more females, and clonal diversity was possibly underestimated.

The chain uses TRBV11-1 and TRBJ2-3; no firm D call. This clonotype was obtained from an adult in good health. The sample here was peripheral blood, taken on day 0 of AZD1222 vaccination. Written as DNA, the CDR3 is TGTGCCAGCAGCTCCGCCACAGATACGCAGTATTTT. Its protein product is CASSSATDTQYF.